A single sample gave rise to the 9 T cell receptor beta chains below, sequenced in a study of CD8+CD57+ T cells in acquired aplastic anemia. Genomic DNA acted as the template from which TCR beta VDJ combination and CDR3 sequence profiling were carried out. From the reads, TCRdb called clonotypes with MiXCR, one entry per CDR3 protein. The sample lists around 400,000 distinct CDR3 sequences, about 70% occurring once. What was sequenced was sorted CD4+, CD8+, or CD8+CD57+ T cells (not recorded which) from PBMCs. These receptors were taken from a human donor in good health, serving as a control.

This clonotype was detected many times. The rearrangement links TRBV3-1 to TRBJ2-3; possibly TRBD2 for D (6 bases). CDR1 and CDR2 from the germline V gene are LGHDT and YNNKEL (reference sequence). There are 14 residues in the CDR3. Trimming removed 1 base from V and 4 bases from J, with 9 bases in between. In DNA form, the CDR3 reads TGTGCCAGCAGCCAAGGGGACTCGGCAGATACGCAGTATTTT. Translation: CASSQGDSADTQYF.

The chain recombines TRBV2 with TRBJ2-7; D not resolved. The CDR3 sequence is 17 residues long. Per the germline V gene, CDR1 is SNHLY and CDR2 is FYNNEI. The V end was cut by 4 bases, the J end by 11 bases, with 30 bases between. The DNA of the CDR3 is TGTGCCAGCAGTGTCGAACAGCACTCCTACGAGCAGTACTACGAGTACTTC. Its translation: CASSVEQHSYEQYYEYF.

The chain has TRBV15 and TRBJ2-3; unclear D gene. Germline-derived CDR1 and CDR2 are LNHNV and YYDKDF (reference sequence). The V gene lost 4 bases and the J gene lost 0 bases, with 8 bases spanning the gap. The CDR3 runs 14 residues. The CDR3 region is CATSKRGSTDTQYF. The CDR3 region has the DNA TGTGCCACCAGCAAACGCGGTAGCACAGATACGCAGTATTTT.

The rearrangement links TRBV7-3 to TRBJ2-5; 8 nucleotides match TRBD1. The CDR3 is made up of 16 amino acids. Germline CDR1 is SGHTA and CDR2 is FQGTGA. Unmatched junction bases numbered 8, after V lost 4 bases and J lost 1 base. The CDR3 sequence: CASSSSQGAAQETQYF. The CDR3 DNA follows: TGTGCCAGCAGCTCCTCTCAGGGGGCAGCCCAAGAGACCCAGTACTTC. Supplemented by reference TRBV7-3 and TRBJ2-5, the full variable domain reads GAGVSQTPSNKVTEKGKYVELRCDPISGHTALYWYRQSLGQGPEFLIYFQGTGAADDSGLPNDRFFAVRPEGSVSTLKIQRTERGDSAVYLCASSSSQGAAQETQYFGPGTRLLVL.

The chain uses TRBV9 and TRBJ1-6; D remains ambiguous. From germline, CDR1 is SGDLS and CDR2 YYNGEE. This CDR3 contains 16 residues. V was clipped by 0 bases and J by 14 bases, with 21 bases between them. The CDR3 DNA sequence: TGTGCCAGCAGCGTAGCCGCCGAGTCACTCCAAGAGACCCTCCACTTT. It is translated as CASSVAAESLQETLHF.

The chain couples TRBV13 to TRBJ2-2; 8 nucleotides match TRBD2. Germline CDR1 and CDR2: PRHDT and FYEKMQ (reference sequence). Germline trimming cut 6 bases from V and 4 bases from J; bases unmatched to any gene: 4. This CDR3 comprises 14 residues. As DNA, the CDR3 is TGTGCCAGCAGTGACGGGGGGGCCACCGGGGAGCTGTTTTTT. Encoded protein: CASSDGGATGELFF. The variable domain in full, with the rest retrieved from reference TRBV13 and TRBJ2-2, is AAGVIQSPRHLIKEKRETATLKCYPIPRHDTVYWYQQGPGQDPQFLISFYEKMQSDKGSIPDRFSAQQFSDYHSELNMSSLELGDSALYFCASSDGGATGELFFGEGSRLTVL.

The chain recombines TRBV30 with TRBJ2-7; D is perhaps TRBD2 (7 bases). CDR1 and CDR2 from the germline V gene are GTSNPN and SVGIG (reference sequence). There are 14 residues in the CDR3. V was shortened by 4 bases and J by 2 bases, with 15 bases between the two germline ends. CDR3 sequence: CAWTLGGGTYEQYF. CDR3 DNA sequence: TGTGCCTGGACCCTAGGGGGGGGAACCTACGAGCAGTACTTC.

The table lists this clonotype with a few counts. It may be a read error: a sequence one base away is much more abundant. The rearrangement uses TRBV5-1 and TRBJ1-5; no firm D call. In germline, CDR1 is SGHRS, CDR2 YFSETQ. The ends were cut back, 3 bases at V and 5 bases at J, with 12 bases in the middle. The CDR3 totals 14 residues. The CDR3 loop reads CASSSRDAYQPQHF. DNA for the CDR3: TGCGCCAGCAGCTCTAGAGACGCTTATCAGCCCCAGCATTTT. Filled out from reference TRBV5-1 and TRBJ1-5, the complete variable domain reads KAGVTQTPRYLIKTRGQQVTLSCSPISGHRSVSWYQQTPGQGLQFLFEYFSETQRNKGNFPGRFSGRQFSNSRSEMNVSTLELGDSALYLCASSSRDAYQPQHFGDGTRLSIL.

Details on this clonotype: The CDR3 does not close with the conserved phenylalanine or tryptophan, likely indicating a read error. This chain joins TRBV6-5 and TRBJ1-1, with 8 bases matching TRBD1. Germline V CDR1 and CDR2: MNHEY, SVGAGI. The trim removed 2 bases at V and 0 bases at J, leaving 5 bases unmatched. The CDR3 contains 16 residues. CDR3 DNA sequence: TGTGCCAGCAGTTACGATCCAGGGGGCCTGAACACTGAAGCTTTCTCT. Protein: CASSYDPGGLNTEAFS.